A selection of T cell receptor beta chains follows, all from one sample in a study of identical twins. TCRdb reprocessed the 5' RACE reads via MiXCR and lists one record per CDR3 protein. The sample lists about 530,000 distinct CDR3 sequences; approximately 20% were seen once. This same sample was also taken into another study, of yellow fever vaccine responses in identical twins.

What was sequenced was CD4+ T cells sorted from blood. All receptors come from a young woman in good health. Both conserved end residues are part of each CDR3. Fields, in order: CDR3 length, V gene, J gene, clone size, D gene, CDR3 DNA, CDR3 protein. D genes are given only for firm matches. Clone size appears in some rows only: once, few, many, or a class for an expanded clone.

length: 14; V: TRBV5-1; J: TRBJ2-5; size: -; D: TRBD1; DNA: TGCGCCAGCAGCCAAACAGGGGGCGTAGAGACCCAGTACTTC; CDR3: CASSQTGGVETQYF
length: 13; V: TRBV5-1; J: TRBJ1-1; size: -; D: -; DNA: TGCGCCAGCAGCTCCACAGGCGAGAGTGAAGCTTTCTTT; CDR3: CASSSTGESEAFF
length: 13; V: TRBV5-1; J: TRBJ2-5; size: -; D: -; DNA: TGCGCCAGCAGCGATCTAGGTCAAGAGACCCAGTACTTC; CDR3: CASSDLGQETQYF
length: 15; V: TRBV24-1; J: TRBJ2-6; size: few; D: -; DNA: TGTGCCACCAGTGCAACCCGGGCTGGGGCCAACGTCCTGACTTTC; CDR3: CATSATRAGANVLTF
length: 15; V: TRBV20-1; J: TRBJ2-1; size: -; D: TRBD2; DNA: TGCAGTGCTAGAGATAAGACTAGCGGGGGGAATGAGCAGTTCTTC; CDR3: CSARDKTSGGNEQFF
length: 16; V: TRBV5-1; J: TRBJ2-7; size: -; D: -; DNA: TGCGCCAGCAGGCCCCGAGCGGACCCCAGCTCCTACGAGCAGTACTTC; CDR3: CASRPRADPSSYEQYF
length: 15; V: TRBV4-1; J: TRBJ1-2; size: many; D: -; DNA: TGCGCCAGCAGCCAAGGTCCAGGGGCAAACTATGGCTACACCTTC; CDR3: CASSQGPGANYGYTF
length: 13; V: TRBV5-1; J: TRBJ1-4; size: -; D: -; DNA: TGCGCCAGCAGCCAGGGAGTCGGAGAAAAACTGTTTTTT; CDR3: CASSQGVGEKLFF
length: 15; V: TRBV20-1; J: TRBJ2-7; size: -; D: TRBD1; DNA: TGCTGTGCTAGAGCCTCGGCGACAGGGCAGCGAGAGCAGTACTTC; CDR3: CCARASATGQREQYF
length: 14; V: TRBV5-1; J: TRBJ1-1; size: -; D: -; DNA: TGCGCCAGCACCAAATTGGGGGTTGACACTGAAGCTTTCTTT; CDR3: CASTKLGVDTEAFF
length: 13; V: TRBV3-1; J: TRBJ1-5; size: few; D: TRBD1; DNA: TGTGCCAGCGGCCGGGACAGTAATCAGCCCCAGCATTTT; CDR3: CASGRDSNQPQHF
length: 15; V: TRBV27; J: TRBJ2-3; size: few; D: TRBD2; DNA: TGTGCCAGCAGTTTTGCTAGCGGGAGCACAGATACGCAGTATTTT; CDR3: CASSFASGSTDTQYF
length: 15; V: TRBV6-5; J: TRBJ2-7; size: -; D: -; DNA: TGTGCCAGCAGTTATATACAGGGACGATCCAACGAGCAGTACTTC; CDR3: CASSYIQGRSNEQYF
length: 10; V: TRBV6-1; J: TRBJ1-1; size: few; D: -; DNA: TGTGCCAGCGGGAACACTGAAGCTTTCTTT; CDR3: CASGNTEAFF
length: 12; V: TRBV12-3/TRBV12-4; J: TRBJ2-5; size: few; D: -; DNA: TGTGCCAGCAGTTGGTCCGCGGAGACCCAGTACTTC; CDR3: CASSWSAETQYF
length: 10; V: TRBV29-1; J: TRBJ2-7; size: -; D: -; DNA: TGCAGCGCGCAAGATTACGAGCAGTACTTC; CDR3: CSAQDYEQYF
length: 14; V: TRBV18; J: TRBJ1-5; size: -; D: -; DNA: TGTGCCAGCTCCTCAGGGTATAGCAATCAGCCCCAGCATTTT; CDR3: CASSSGYSNQPQHF
length: 10; V: TRBV20-1; J: TRBJ1-4; size: -; D: -; DNA: TGCAGCGCTGGGTATGAAAAACTGTTTTTT; CDR3: CSAGYEKLFF
length: 15; V: TRBV29-1; J: TRBJ1-5; size: few; D: TRBD1; DNA: TGCAGCGCTCGCACCGGGACAGGGGCGAATCAGCCCCAGCATTTT; CDR3: CSARTGTGANQPQHF
length: 15; V: TRBV5-1; J: TRBJ2-1; size: few; D: TRBD2; DNA: TGCGCCAGCAGCTTGATGGCTAGCGGGAGCAATGAGCAGTTCTTC; CDR3: CASSLMASGSNEQFF
length: 13; V: TRBV29-1; J: TRBJ1-2; size: -; D: TRBD1; DNA: TGCAGCGTTAGGACAGGGTTTGGCTATGGCTACACCTTC; CDR3: CSVRTGFGYGYTF
length: 12; V: TRBV6-5; J: TRBJ2-7; size: -; D: -; DNA: TGTGCCAGCAGCCCACCCTGCAACGAGCAGTACTTC; CDR3: CASSPPCNEQYF
length: 17; V: TRBV7-6; J: TRBJ2-5; size: few; D: TRBD1; DNA: TGTGCCAGCAGCCCCATGTTCACGGGACAGACAAGCCAGACCCAGTACTTC; CDR3: CASSPMFTGQTSQTQYF
length: 16; V: TRBV6-5; J: TRBJ1-1; size: few; D: -; DNA: TGTGCCAGCAGTTACGGTTCGGGACGTGTGAACACTGAAGCTTTCTTT; CDR3: CASSYGSGRVNTEAFF
length: 13; V: TRBV7-6; J: TRBJ2-7; size: -; D: -; DNA: TGTGCCAGCAGCTGGCAGGGAAACTACGAGCAGTACTTC; CDR3: CASSWQGNYEQYF
length: 15; V: TRBV24-1; J: TRBJ2-7; size: -; D: TRBD1; DNA: TGTGCCACCAGTGACCCGGACAGGGGTTCCTACGAGCAGTACTTC; CDR3: CATSDPDRGSYEQYF
length: 15; V: TRBV5-1; J: TRBJ2-7; size: -; D: TRBD1; DNA: TGCGCCAGCAGCTTGGAGAGGACAGGAGACTACGAGCAGTACTTC; CDR3: CASSLERTGDYEQYF
length: 15; V: TRBV24-1; J: TRBJ2-3; size: few; D: TRBD1; DNA: TGTGCCACCAGCCCGGACAGGGGCAGCACAGATACGCAGTATTTT; CDR3: CATSPDRGSTDTQYF
length: 15; V: TRBV5-1; J: TRBJ2-1; size: -; D: -; DNA: TGCGCCAGCAGGGTCCGGGGCCCTTCTTACAATGAGCAGTTATTC; CDR3: CASRVRGPSYNEQLF
length: 14; V: TRBV5-5; J: TRBJ2-1; size: once; D: TRBD2; DNA: TGTGCCAGCGGCCCGGGACTAGCGGGGAATGAGCAGTTCTTC; CDR3: CASGPGLAGNEQFF
length: 15; V: TRBV4-2; J: TRBJ1-2; size: many; D: TRBD1; DNA: TGTGCCAGCAGCTTCGGACAGGAGGAAGGATATGGCTACACCTTC; CDR3: CASSFGQEEGYGYTF
length: 14; V: TRBV3-1; J: TRBJ1-2; size: -; D: -; DNA: TGTGCCAGCAGCCAAGGGGCATCCGGCTATGGCTACACCTTC; CDR3: CASSQGASGYGYTF
length: 21; V: TRBV29-1; J: TRBJ2-2; size: -; D: TRBD2; DNA: TGCAGCGTCTTAAGAAGGGTTTCTGGGGGACTAGCGGGAACTAACACCGGGGAGCTGTTTTTT; CDR3: CSVLRRVSGGLAGTNTGELFF
length: 15; V: TRBV4-1; J: TRBJ2-5; size: few; D: -; DNA: TGCGCCAGCAGCCAAGGGACCGTACCACAAGAGACCCAGTACTTC; CDR3: CASSQGTVPQETQYF
length: 14; V: TRBV2; J: TRBJ1-1; size: few; D: TRBD1; DNA: TGTGCCAGCAGTGAAAGCCAGGGGGCTTCAGAAGCTTTCTTT; CDR3: CASSESQGASEAFF
length: 15; V: TRBV3-1; J: TRBJ2-5; size: -; D: -; DNA: TGTGCCAGCAGCCAAAGAGTAGACTACCAAGAGACCCAGTACTTC; CDR3: CASSQRVDYQETQYF
length: 15; V: TRBV20-1; J: TRBJ2-1; size: few; D: -; DNA: TGCAGTGCCAACGTAATCAGTTTCTCCTACAATGAGCAGTTCTTC; CDR3: CSANVISFSYNEQFF
length: 13; V: TRBV20-1; J: TRBJ2-7; size: -; D: -; DNA: TGCAGTGCTAGTAGGGGGAGGCTCAGCGAGCAGTACTTC; CDR3: CSASRGRLSEQYF
length: 14; V: TRBV6-2/TRBV6-3; J: TRBJ1-1; size: -; D: -; DNA: TGTGCCAGCAGTTACTCGGGCATACTACCTGAAGCTTTCTTT; CDR3: CASSYSGILPEAFF
length: 14; V: TRBV20-1; J: TRBJ1-1; size: -; D: -; DNA: TGCAGTGCTAGAGATTGGGGGGTGAACACTGAAGCTTTCTTT; CDR3: CSARDWGVNTEAFF
length: 15; V: TRBV2; J: TRBJ1-5; size: few; D: -; DNA: TGTGCCAGCAGTCTCGGCGGGGGGGTCAATCAGCCCCAGCATTTT; CDR3: CASSLGGGVNQPQHF
length: 13; V: TRBV7-9; J: TRBJ2-2; size: few; D: -; DNA: TGTGCCAGCAGCGCCGCCGCCGTAGGGGAGCTGTTTTTT; CDR3: CASSAAAVGELFF
length: 14; V: TRBV28; J: TRBJ2-7; size: -; D: TRBD1; DNA: TGTGCCAGCAGTCCGCAATACAGGGGTTACGAGCAGTACTTC; CDR3: CASSPQYRGYEQYF
length: 15; V: TRBV25-1; J: TRBJ2-1; size: -; D: TRBD2; DNA: TGTGCCAGCAAATCTAGCGGGGGGGCCAGATATGAGCAGTTCTTC; CDR3: CASKSSGGARYEQFF
length: 14; V: TRBV15; J: TRBJ2-3; size: many; D: -; DNA: TGTGCCACCAGCAGGTCACGATACGTAGATACGCAGTATTTT; CDR3: CATSRSRYVDTQYF
length: 13; V: TRBV20-1; J: TRBJ2-1; size: -; D: -; DNA: TGCAGTGCTAGAGATCGTAGGGGGGTGGAGCAGTTCTTC; CDR3: CSARDRRGVEQFF
length: 16; V: TRBV14; J: TRBJ2-5; size: few; D: -; DNA: TGTGCCAGCAGCCAATACCTACTACAGGGTAAAGAGACCCAGTACTTC; CDR3: CASSQYLLQGKETQYF
length: 15; V: TRBV2; J: TRBJ2-2; size: -; D: -; DNA: TGTGCCAGCAGTCCTACGGGACTTTACACCGGGGAGCTGTTTTTT; CDR3: CASSPTGLYTGELFF
length: 12; V: TRBV5-6; J: TRBJ2-7; size: few; D: -; DNA: TGTGCCAGCAGCTTGTCGCCCTACGAGCAGTACTTC; CDR3: CASSLSPYEQYF
length: 16; V: TRBV12-3/TRBV12-4; J: TRBJ2-2; size: few; D: TRBD1; DNA: TGTGCCAGCAGTTTGTTTTGGACAGGGGCCACCGGGGAGCTGTTTTTT; CDR3: CASSLFWTGATGELFF
length: 14; V: TRBV12-3/TRBV12-4; J: TRBJ1-5; size: -; D: -; DNA: TGTGCCAGTACAGGGACCGTCGTCAATCAGCCCCAGCATTTT; CDR3: CASTGTVVNQPQHF
length: 14; V: TRBV12-3/TRBV12-4; J: TRBJ2-5; size: -; D: -; DNA: TGTGCCAGCAGTTTACAGGAGGTGGCAGAGACCCAGCACTTC; CDR3: CASSLQEVAETQHF
length: 12; V: TRBV20-1; J: TRBJ1-1; size: -; D: -; DNA: TGCAGTGCCCGGCCGCAGGGATCTGAAGCTTTCTTT; CDR3: CSARPQGSEAFF
length: 17; V: TRBV3-1; J: TRBJ2-3; size: -; D: TRBD2; DNA: TGTGCCAGCAGTGGGACTAGCGGGAGGTGGAGCACAGATACGCAGTATTTT; CDR3: CASSGTSGRWSTDTQYF